These 20 T cell receptor beta chains originate from one sample sequenced in a study of T-cell memory formation after mild COVID-19. TCRdb reanalysed the 5' RACE reads using MiXCR and keeps one entry per CDR3 protein. The sample has some 320,000 distinct CDR3 sequences, roughly 15% seen once. What was sequenced was PBMCs or a T cell subset sorted from them (not recorded which). The receptors come from a man aged 18 to 30 who had mild COVID-19 (a few samples of this study predate the infection). Cell type and time point are not known.

The rearrangement joins TRBV5-1 to TRBJ2-2; TRBD2 is a possible D gene (6 bases). CDR1 is SGHRS, CDR2 YFSETQ, per germline. V shed 0 bases and J shed 7 bases, with 10 bases lying between them. CDR3 length: 14 amino acids. The CDR3 DNA sequence: TGCGCCAGCAGCTTGGACCCCGGGAGCGGGGAGCTGTTTTTT. Protein sequence: CASSLDPGSGELFF. Full variable domain (missing parts from reference TRBV5-1 and TRBJ2-2): KAGVTQTPRYLIKTRGQQVTLSCSPISGHRSVSWYQQTPGQGLQFLFEYFSETQRNKGNFPGRFSGRQFSNSRSEMNVSTLELGDSALYLCASSLDPGSGELFFGEGSRLTVL.

There are a few counts of this clonotype. A read error may explain this, as a much larger clone is one base away. V is TRBV7-2 and J is TRBJ2-5; D gene unclear. V was pared by 0 bases and J by 4 bases, with 6 bases between. The germline CDR1 and CDR2 sequences are SGHTA and FQGNSA. The CDR3 has 13 residues. The CDR3 reads CASSLAVLETQYF. The DNA for the CDR3 is TGTGCCAGCAGCTTAGCGGTGTTAGAGACCCAGTACTTC.

The chain combines TRBV6-1 with TRBJ1-3; TRBD1 matches at 7 bases. V trimming: 11 bases; J trimming: 0 bases; junction bases outside the gene matches: 10. In germline, CDR1 is MNHNS, CDR2 SASEGT. The CDR3 covers 15 residues. In nucleotides, the CDR3 is TGTGCCGGCGCTACAGGGGTCATCTCTGGAAACACCATATATTTT. Its translation: CAGATGVISGNTIYF.

This clonotype was seen only a few times. The chain joins TRBV7-9 to TRBJ1-1; 9 bases match TRBD1. The germline V gene encodes CDR1 SEHNR and CDR2 FQNEAQ (reference sequence). CDR3 length: 15 residues. The V gene end was trimmed by 6 bases and the J gene end by 1 base; junction bases not matched to a gene: 6. CDR3 in DNA: TGTGCCAGCAGGACGACAGGGGGGCAGAACACTGAAGCTTTCTTT. Translating gives CASRTTGGQNTEAFF.

The chain employs TRBV11-2 and TRBJ2-5; 9 nucleotides agree with TRBD1. From germline, CDR1 is SGHAT and CDR2 FQNNGV. The CDR3 is 15 residues long. The V and J ends lost 6 bases and 3 bases, in that order; junction bases with no gene match: 8. CDR3 coding DNA: TGTGCCAGCAGATACAGGGGGCGCTCGGAAGAGACCCAGTACTTC. This sequence encodes CASRYRGRSEETQYF.

The V call is TRBV6-1, the J call TRBJ2-1, with D perhaps TRBD2 (5 bases). V was pared by 3 bases and J by 9 bases, with 18 bases between. CDR1 is MNHNS and CDR2 is SASEGT in the germline V gene. This CDR3 comprises 15 residues. For the CDR3, the DNA is TGTGCCAGCAGTGATCTTAGGTCGAGGGCCGGTGAGCAGTTCTTC. Amino acid sequence: CASSDLRSRAGEQFF.

The V gene is TRBV6-2 or TRBV6-3, the J gene TRBJ1-5; 7 bases line up with TRBD1. The V gene end was trimmed by 7 bases and the J gene end by 7 bases; junction bases not matched to a gene: 13. CDR1 MNHEY and CDR2 SVGEGT come from the germline V gene. The CDR3 length is 15 residues. In nucleotides, the CDR3 is TGTGCCAGCACCGATTCATGGACAGGCCAACAGCCCCAGCATTTT. Translation gives CASTDSWTGQQPQHF.

This clonotype was seen only a few times. This sequence joins TRBV20-1 and TRBJ1-1; D ambiguous. The CDR3 contains 11 residues. Germline lookup yields CDR1 DFQATT and CDR2 SNEGSKA (reference sequence). Trimming stripped 5 bases from V and 3 bases from J, with 7 bases between. The CDR3, as DNA: TGCAGTGCTTCGTGGGACACTGAAGCTTTCTTT. Translation gives CSASWDTEAFF.

In this sample, this clonotype turned up many times. The V and J genes are TRBV3-1 and TRBJ2-3, with 7 bases that match TRBD1. Trimming took 4 bases from V and 1 from J; bases not matched to a gene: 8. CDR3 length equals 16 residues. Germline V gives CDR1 LGHDT, CDR2 YNNKEL (reference sequence). CDR3 coding DNA: TGTGCCAGCAGCCCGTCCAAAGGGGGCGGCACAGATACGCAGTATTTT. Encoded protein: CASSPSKGGGTDTQYF.

This clonotype showed up just a few times. The CDR3 DNA follows: TGTGCCAGCAGCTTACTCGGCGCTGGGGCCAACGTCCTGACTTTC. This codes for CASSLLGAGANVLTF. The genes are TRBV7-3 and TRBJ2-6, with D unclear. The germline gives CDR1 SGHTA, CDR2 FQGTGA. The CDR3 is 15 residues long. The V gene lost 2 bases and the J gene lost 2 bases, with 7 bases spanning the gap. Using reference TRBV7-3 and TRBJ2-6 for the parts outside the CDR3, the full variable domain is GAGVSQTPSNKVTEKGKYVELRCDPISGHTALYWYRQSLGQGPEFLIYFQGTGAADDSGLPNDRFFAVRPEGSVSTLKIQRTERGDSAVYLCASSLLGAGANVLTFGAGSRLTVL.

This chain links TRBV9 with TRBJ2-2, with 11 bases that match TRBD2. J gave up 5 bases and V 4 bases, and 7 bases lay outside the gene matches. There are 16 residues in the CDR3. The germline V gene encodes CDR1 SGDLS and CDR2 YYNGEE. The CDR3 DNA is TGTGCCAGCAGCCTCCTAGCGGGGGGAGGTACCGGGGAGCTGTTTTTT. This sequence encodes CASSLLAGGGTGELFF.

This clonotype was counted ten times or more. The chain couples TRBV7-9 to TRBJ2-2; no firm D call. Germline CDR1 and CDR2: SEHNR and FQNEAQ (reference sequence). This CDR3 comprises 14 residues. Trimming took 11 bases from V and 6 from J, leaving 19 bases between them. This CDR3 is CAADSEAGSGELFF. The CDR3 DNA reads TGTGCCGCAGATTCTGAAGCCGGCTCCGGGGAGCTGTTTTTT.

This clonotype was seen only a few times. J is TRBJ1-4 and V is TRBV28; D remains ambiguous. With 5 bases removed from V and 4 bases from J, the gap between germline ends came to 11 bases. This CDR3 comprises 14 residues. Germline lookup yields CDR1 MDHEN and CDR2 SYDVKM. This CDR3 reads CASSETDYNEKLFF. CDR3 bases: TGTGCCAGCAGTGAAACAGACTATAATGAAAAACTGTTTTTT.

This clonotype was observed a few times. The chain is built from TRBV7-2 and TRBJ2-7; tentative D call: TRBD2 (6 bases). In germline, CDR1 is SGHTA, CDR2 FQGNSA. The CDR3 extends over 14 amino acids. The V end was cut by 3 bases, the J end by 2 bases, with 11 bases between. CDR3 region: CASSFNGGPYEQYF. CDR3 nucleotides: TGTGCCAGCAGCTTCAACGGGGGACCCTACGAGCAGTACTTC.

The rearrangement uses TRBV20-1 and TRBJ2-1; D ambiguous. Germline V gene sequence: CDR1 DFQATT, CDR2 SNEGSKA (reference sequence). The CDR3 contains 11 residues. Between the trimmed V and J ends, which lost 5 bases and 12 bases, there was a span of 14 bases. In nucleotides, the CDR3 is TGCAGTGCTCCTTCACCCAGGCGGCAGTTCTTC. This codes for CSAPSPRRQFF.

The gene calls are TRBV28 and TRBJ1-5; possibly TRBD1 for D (6 bases). Germline V CDR1 and CDR2: MDHEN, SYDVKM. Trimming left V 6 bases short and J 6 bases short, with 18 bases between. This CDR3 region has 15 residues. The CDR3 coding sequence is TGTGCCAGCAGGTCGGGGGCGCTGAGATTTCAGCCCCAGCATTTT. Its translation: CASRSGALRFQPQHF.

The chain has TRBV9 and TRBJ1-2; D uncertain. Germline V lookup: CDR1 SGDLS, CDR2 YYNGEE. The CDR3 has 12 amino acids. Trimming left V 6 bases short and J 0 bases short, with 6 bases between. The CDR3 here is CASTPANYGYTF. For the CDR3, the DNA is TGTGCCAGCACTCCGGCTAACTATGGCTACACCTTC.

This clonotype came up a few times. The CDR3: CASRRGLAGREQFF. CDR3 bases: TGTGCCAGCAGGCGTGGACTAGCGGGCAGAGAGCAGTTCTTC. This chain links TRBV6-5 with TRBJ2-1; 11 positions match TRBD2. The germline CDR1 and CDR2 sequences are MNHEY and SVGAGI. With 6 bases clipped from V and 10 bases from J, the junction kept 8 bases outside the gene matches. This CDR3 is 14 amino acids long.

This clonotype was seen more than once but under ten times. This chain uses TRBV19 with TRBJ1-1; unclear D gene. The CDR3 covers 13 residues. V lost 5 bases and J lost 2, with 9 bases in between. Germline CDR1 is LNHDA and CDR2 is SQIVND (reference sequence). The chain's CDR3 is CASSALPNTEAFF. The CDR3 DNA sequence: TGTGCCAGTAGTGCGCTTCCCAACACTGAAGCTTTCTTT.

The chain employs TRBV6-6 and TRBJ1-6, with 8 bases lining up with TRBD1. This CDR3 has 13 residues. Trimming removed 5 bases from V and 10 bases from J; junction bases left unmatched: 4. Germline CDR1 and CDR2: MNHNY and SVGAGI (reference sequence). CDR3 nucleotides: TGTGCCAGCAGTGACAGGGGTGGATCACCCCTCCACTTT. Its protein product is CASSDRGGSPLHF.